These 28 T cell receptor beta chains originate from one sample sequenced in a study of lymphopenia after photon versus proton radiotherapy. Repertoires were generated with immunoSEQ multiplex PCR, while TCRdb's copy carries only in-frame clones and drops some. The table lists tens of thousands of clones, approximately 92% of them singletons, with 6.6% in the top ten. Here the sequenced sample was peripheral blood, taken from a patient treated with proton-based radiotherapy. Receptor source: an older woman with pancreatic cancer. Some clones in this sample may be carry-over from other donors' samples.

The chain is built from TRBV19 and TRBJ2-2; possibly TRBD2 for D (7 bases). CDR1 and CDR2 from the germline V gene are LNHDA and SQIVND (reference sequence). Trimming left V 4 bases short and J 7 bases short, with 13 bases between. The CDR3 covers 14 residues. The CDR3 loop is CASSSYREGGELFF. CDR3 in DNA: TGTGCCAGTAGTAGTTACAGGGAGGGCGGGGAGCTGTTTTTT.

The chain is built from TRBV7-3 and TRBJ2-1, with 11 nucleotides matching TRBD1. The CDR3 totals 16 residues. Germline CDR1 is SGHTA and CDR2 is FQGTGA. J lost 9 bases, V lost 5 bases, and 12 bases had no gene match. The CDR3 coding sequence is TGTGCCAGCAGCGGCCCGGGAGGACAGGGGGCAGGTGAGCAGTTCTTC. It translates to CASSGPGGQGAGEQFF.

CDR3 DNA sequence: TGTGCCAGCAGCTTACAACCGGACAGACACGAGCAGTACTTC. Amino acid sequence: CASSLQPDRHEQYF. The rearrangement uses TRBV7-2 and TRBJ2-7, with D possibly TRBD1 on 6 matching bases. This CDR3 is 14 amino acids long. Trimming shortened V by 2 bases and J by 5 bases, and 13 bases separated the two germline ends. Germline V lookup: CDR1 SGHTA, CDR2 FQGNSA.

The chain joins TRBV7-2 to TRBJ2-3; TRBD2 aligns across 10 bases. V shed 6 bases, J shed 2 bases, and the junction held 5 bases outside the gene matches. Germline CDR1 and CDR2: SGHTA and FQGNSA. CDR3 size: 15 residues. CDR3 sequence: CASSSTSGPTDTQYF. CDR3 coding DNA: TGTGCCAGCAGTTCGACTAGCGGGCCCACAGATACGCAGTATTTT.

V usage is TRBV5-4 and J usage is TRBJ2-7; 8 nucleotides line up with TRBD1. The CDR3 spans 14 residues. The trim removed 4 bases at V and 3 bases at J, leaving 6 bases unmatched. The germline CDR1 and CDR2 sequences are SGHNT and YYREEE (reference sequence). CDR3 sequence: CASSPHDRGYEQYF. Here the CDR3 DNA reads TGTGCCAGCAGCCCTCACGACAGGGGCTACGAGCAGTACTTC.

The CDR3 loop reads CASSNLQGSYEQYF. The CDR3 DNA sequence: TGTGCCAGCAGCAACCTTCAGGGCTCCTACGAGCAGTACTTC. V gene TRBV5-6 combines with J gene TRBJ2-7; tentatively, D is TRBD1 (5 bases). V dropped 4 bases and J dropped 0 bases, with 11 bases sitting between them. The CDR3 is 14 residues long. Germline CDR1 is SGHDT and CDR2 is YYEEEE.

This sequence joins TRBV6-1 and TRBJ1-2, with D possibly TRBD1 on 5 matching bases. V was pared by 5 bases and J by 0 bases, with 10 bases between. The CDR3 is 14 residues long. Germline-derived CDR1 and CDR2 are MNHNS and SASEGT. This CDR3 reads CASSPGPTNYGYTF. The CDR3 DNA sequence: TGTGCCAGCAGTCCGGGACCTACTAACTATGGCTACACCTTC.

The chain links TRBV5-8 to TRBJ2-5; D gene ambiguous. This CDR3 is built from 14 residues. The germline CDR1 and CDR2 sequences are SGHTS and YDEGEE. V shed 4 bases and J shed 1 base, with 11 bases lying between them. The CDR3 DNA follows: TGTGCCAGCAGCAGTGGACCGGTCCAAGAGACCCAGTACTTC. This sequence encodes CASSSGPVQETQYF.

The rearrangement links TRBV10-2 to TRBJ2-5, with a tentative D call TRBD2 (6 bases). The CDR3 runs to 16 residues. Trimming stripped 5 bases from V and 0 bases from J, with 16 bases between. Germline CDR1 WSHSY, CDR2 SAAADI. The CDR3 nucleotides are TGCGCCAGCAGTTCAACCGGGGGTCCCTACCAAGAGACCCAGTACTTC. It yields the protein CASSSTGGPYQETQYF.

J is TRBJ1-5 and V is TRBV28, with D maybe TRBD1 (6 bases). The CDR3 contains 15 residues. The germline CDR1 and CDR2 sequences are MDHEN and SYDVKM. With 5 bases removed from V and 2 bases from J, the gap between germline ends came to 13 bases. The CDR3 DNA reads as TGTGCCAGCAGTCCCAGGGGAGGGGGCAATCAGCCCCAGCATTTT. It yields the protein CASSPRGGGNQPQHF.

This clone was seen once. The gene calls are TRBV4-3 and TRBJ2-2; 10 nucleotides agree with TRBD1. This CDR3 has 15 residues. After removal of 2 bases from V and 7 bases from J, the junction contained 4 bases not matched to a gene. CDR1 is LGHNA and CDR2 is YSLEER in the germline V gene. The CDR3 region is CASSQPGQGRGELFF. The DNA of the CDR3 is TGCGCCAGCAGCCAACCGGGACAGGGGCGCGGGGAGCTGTTTTTT.

The CDR3 region has the DNA TGCGCCAGCAGCTTGACAGGGGATCAAGAGACCCAGTACTTC. This encodes CASSLTGDQETQYF. The chain combines TRBV5-1 with TRBJ2-5; TRBD1 aligns across 7 bases. The V segment lost 1 base and the J segment 2 bases; nucleotides outside the gene matches: 2. Looked up from germline, CDR1 is SGHRS and CDR2 is YFSETQ. This CDR3 is built from 14 residues.

This chain links TRBV6-6 with TRBJ1-4; D not certain. Trimming stripped 10 bases from V and 4 bases from J, with 13 bases between. The CDR3 loop spans 13 amino acids. Germline loops: CDR1 MNHNY, CDR2 SVGAGI (reference sequence). CDR3 in DNA: TGTGCCATCGGAATGGCTCTTAATGAAAAACTGTTTTTT. It is translated as CAIGMALNEKLFF.

V is TRBV18 and J is TRBJ2-7, with no clear D. The CDR3 runs 12 residues. Germline V CDR1 and CDR2: KGHSH, LQKENI. The V end lost 3 bases, the J end lost 2 bases, and 5 bases lay between the germline ends. This CDR3 reads CASSPDPYEQYF. In nucleotides, the CDR3 is TGTGCCAGCTCACCCGACCCCTACGAGCAGTACTTC.

The rearrangement uses TRBV18 and TRBJ2-5, with 8 positions matching TRBD1. This CDR3 region has 13 residues. Germline assignment: CDR1 KGHSH and CDR2 LQKENI. Losses at the gene ends were 5 bases for V and 2 bases for J; bases not matched to a gene: 1. CDR3 nucleotides: TGTGCCAGCTCAAGGGACAGGCAAGAGACCCAGTACTTC. It codes for CASSRDRQETQYF. The full variable domain, rest sourced from reference TRBV18 and TRBJ2-5, is NAGVMQNPRHLVRRRGQEARLRCSPMKGHSHVYWYRQLPEEGLKFMVYLQKENIIDESGMPKERFSAEFPKEGPSILRIQQVVRGDSAAYFCASSRDRQETQYFGPGTRLLVL.

The chain joins TRBV18 to TRBJ2-1, with D unresolved. The CDR3 runs 15 residues. Germline V lookup: CDR1 KGHSH, CDR2 LQKENI. The V end was cut by 0 bases, the J end by 3 bases, with 9 bases between. DNA for the CDR3: TGTGCCAGCTCACCACCGGACGGCCACTACAATGAGCAGTTCTTC. Protein product: CASSPPDGHYNEQFF.

This chain joins TRBV6-5 and TRBJ1-2; 9 bases align to TRBD1. V gave up 7 bases and J gave up 6 bases; unmatched junction bases: 6. CDR1 and CDR2 from the germline V gene are MNHEY and SVGAGI. The CDR3 is made up of 13 amino acids. The CDR3 DNA sequence: TGTGCCAGCACAGGAGGACAGGGGAATGGCTACACCTTC. Translated: CASTGGQGNGYTF.

The chain uses TRBV5-6 and TRBJ2-7; 10 nucleotides line up with TRBD2. V was clipped by 0 bases and J by 2 bases; unmatched bases: 2. Germline V gene sequence: CDR1 SGHDT, CDR2 YYEEEE. CDR3 length: 15 amino acids. This CDR3 reads CASSLGLAGAYEQYF. CDR3 DNA sequence: TGTGCCAGCAGCTTGGGCCTAGCGGGGGCCTACGAGCAGTACTTC. Using reference TRBV5-6 and TRBJ2-7 for the parts outside the CDR3, the full variable domain is DAGVTQSPTHLIKTRGQQVTLRCSPKSGHDTVSWYQQALGQGPQFIFQYYEEEERQRGNFPDRFSGHQFPNYSSELNVNALLLGDSALYLCASSLGLAGAYEQYFGPGTRLTVT.

This chain joins TRBV5-4 and TRBJ2-7, with 7 nucleotides matching TRBD2. This CDR3 comprises 14 residues. CDR1 is SGHNT, CDR2 YYREEE, per germline (reference sequence). The junction had 8 bases not matched to a gene; V was cut back by 5 bases and J by 3 bases. CDR3 protein: CASRRAGESYEQYF. Written as DNA, the CDR3 is TGTGCCAGCAGAAGGGCGGGAGAAAGCTACGAGCAGTACTTC.

This clone appeared once. The chain recombines TRBV7-8 with TRBJ1-6, with D unresolved. The V gene lost 6 bases and the J gene lost 7 bases, with 13 bases spanning the gap. The length of the CDR3 is 14 residues. CDR1 is SGHVS, CDR2 FQNEAQ, per germline. CDR3 protein: CASSLTGKNSPLHF. The CDR3 DNA reads TGTGCCAGCAGTTTGACCGGGAAGAATTCACCCCTCCACTTT.

This clone was observed once. The chain links TRBV11-2 to TRBJ1-4; D is perhaps TRBD1 (6 bases). Trimming removed 3 bases at V and 6 bases at J, with 14 bases between. The CDR3 is made up of 15 amino acids. Germline CDR1 and CDR2: SGHAT and FQNNGV. CDR3 bases: TGTGCCAGCAGCTTGGGGGGGCGCGGGTATGAAAAACTGTTTTTT. This gives the protein CASSLGGRGYEKLFF.

The V and J genes are TRBV30 and TRBJ1-4; D possibly corresponds to TRBD1 (6 bases). CDR3 length: 17 residues. Trimming stripped 0 bases from V and 0 bases from J, with 14 bases between. Germline V gene lookup returns CDR1 GTSNPN and CDR2 SVGIG (reference sequence). The chain's CDR3 is CAWSVRRGGSTNEKLFF. The CDR3 DNA follows: TGTGCCTGGAGTGTACGAAGAGGGGGTTCAACTAATGAAAAACTGTTTTTT.

The chain couples TRBV7-9 to TRBJ1-1, with D perhaps TRBD1 (5 bases). The V end was cut by 1 base, the J end by 0 bases, with 9 bases between. The CDR3 is made up of 15 amino acids. Germline loops: CDR1 SEHNR, CDR2 FQNEAQ (reference sequence). CDR3 sequence reads: CASSLGGSMNTEAFF. The CDR3 coding sequence is TGTGCCAGCAGCTTAGGGGGGAGTATGAACACTGAAGCTTTCTTT.

The CDR3 sequence is CASTASGRYREQFF. The CDR3 coding sequence is TGTGCCAGCACCGCTAGCGGGAGGTATCGTGAGCAGTTCTTC. The chain has TRBV27 and TRBJ2-1, with 11 bases that match TRBD2. J lost 9 bases, V lost 7 bases, and 8 bases had no gene match. The germline V gene encodes CDR1 MNHEY and CDR2 SMNVEV (reference sequence). There are 14 residues in the CDR3.

V usage is TRBV7-9 and J usage is TRBJ2-1, with D possibly being TRBD2 (6 bases). Trimming shortened V by 2 bases and J by 4 bases, and 12 bases separated the two germline ends. CDR1 and CDR2 from the germline V gene are SEHNR and FQNEAQ (reference sequence). The CDR3 sequence is 15 residues long. In DNA, the CDR3 is TGTGCCAGCAGCTTAACTAATAGCGGTTACAATGAGCAGTTCTTC. Its translation: CASSLTNSGYNEQFF.

This chain links TRBV11-2 with TRBJ1-2; perhaps TRBD1 as D (5 bases). V lost 5 bases and J 0 bases, leaving 16 bases between the germline ends. The CDR3 length is 16 residues. CDR1 SGHAT and CDR2 FQNNGV come from the germline V gene. This CDR3 is CASSPVAGRTNYGYTF. The CDR3 nucleotides are TGTGCCAGCAGCCCAGTAGCGGGGCGGACTAACTATGGCTACACCTTC. The entire variable domain, with the rest obtained from reference TRBV11-2 and TRBJ1-2, is as follows: EAGVAQSPRYKIIEKRQSVAFWCNPISGHATLYWYQQILGQGPKLLIQFQNNGVVDDSQLPKDRFSAERLKGVDSTLKIQPAKLEDSAVYLCASSPVAGRTNYGYTFGSGTRLTVV.

This chain joins TRBV5-1 and TRBJ2-5, with D possibly TRBD1 on 6 matching bases. This CDR3 region has 17 residues. The V end was cut by 4 bases, the J end by 1 base, with 20 bases between. Germline CDR1 SGHRS, CDR2 YFSETQ. CDR3 amino acids: CASSPGRGKPAQETQYF. CDR3 coding DNA: TGCGCCAGCAGCCCCGGAAGGGGGAAGCCAGCCCAAGAGACCCAGTACTTC.

This rearrangement joins TRBV6-4 to TRBJ2-2; D perhaps matches TRBD1 (6 bases). The CDR3 contains 14 residues. Germline V CDR1 and CDR2: MRHNA, SNTAGT. V gave up 8 bases and J gave up 4 bases, with 14 bases separating them. CDR3 residues: CASAQGSTTGELFF. The CDR3 region has the DNA TGTGCCAGCGCACAGGGTTCAACCACCGGGGAGCTGTTTTTT.